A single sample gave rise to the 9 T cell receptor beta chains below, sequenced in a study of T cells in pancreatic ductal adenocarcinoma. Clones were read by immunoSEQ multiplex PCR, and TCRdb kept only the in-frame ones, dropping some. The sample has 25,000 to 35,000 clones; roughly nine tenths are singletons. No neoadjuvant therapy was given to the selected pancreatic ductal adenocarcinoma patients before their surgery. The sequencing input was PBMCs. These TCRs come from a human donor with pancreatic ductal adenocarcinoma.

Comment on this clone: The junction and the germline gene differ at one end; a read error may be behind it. CDR3 sequence reads: CASSDEWRRGHF. DNA for the CDR3: TGTGCCAGCAGTGACGAGTGGCGCCGCGGACACTTT. This rearrangement joins TRBV6-1 to TRBJ1-1; perhaps TRBD1 as D (5 bases). The germline gives CDR1 MNHNS, CDR2 SASEGT. The CDR3 has 12 amino acids.

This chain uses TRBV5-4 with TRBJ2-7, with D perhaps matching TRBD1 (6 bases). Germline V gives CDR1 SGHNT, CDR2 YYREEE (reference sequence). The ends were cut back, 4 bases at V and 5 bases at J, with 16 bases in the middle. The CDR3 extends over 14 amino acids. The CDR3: CASSGQQGGNEQYF. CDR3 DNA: TGTGCCAGCAGCGGGCAACAGGGTGGAAACGAGCAGTACTTC.

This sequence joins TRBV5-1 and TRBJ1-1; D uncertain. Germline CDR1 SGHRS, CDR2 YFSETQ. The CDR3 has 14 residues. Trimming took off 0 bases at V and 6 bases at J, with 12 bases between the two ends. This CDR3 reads CASSLDPSASEAFF. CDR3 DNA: TGCGCCAGCAGCTTGGACCCGAGCGCCTCTGAAGCTTTCTTT.

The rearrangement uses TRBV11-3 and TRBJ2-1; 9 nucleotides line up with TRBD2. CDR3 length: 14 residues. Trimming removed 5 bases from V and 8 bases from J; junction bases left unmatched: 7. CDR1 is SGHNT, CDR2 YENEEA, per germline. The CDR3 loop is CASSRLAESDEQFF. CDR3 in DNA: TGTGCCAGCAGCAGACTAGCGGAGAGCGATGAGCAGTTCTTC.

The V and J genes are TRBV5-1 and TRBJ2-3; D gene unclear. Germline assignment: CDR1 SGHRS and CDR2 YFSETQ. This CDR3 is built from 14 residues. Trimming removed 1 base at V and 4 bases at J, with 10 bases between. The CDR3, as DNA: TGCGCCAGCAGCTTGCCGGAGTCTTCAGATACGCAGTATTTT. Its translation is CASSLPESSDTQYF.

The CDR3 spells CASSPFIDDREKLFF. The CDR3 nucleotides read TGCGCCAGCAGCCCCTTTATCGACGACAGAGAAAAACTGTTTTTT. This sequence joins TRBV4-3 and TRBJ1-4; maybe TRBD1 (5 bases). The CDR3 runs 15 residues. CDR1 is LGHNA and CDR2 is YSLEER in the germline V gene. V lost 4 bases and J 8 bases, leaving 17 bases between the germline ends.

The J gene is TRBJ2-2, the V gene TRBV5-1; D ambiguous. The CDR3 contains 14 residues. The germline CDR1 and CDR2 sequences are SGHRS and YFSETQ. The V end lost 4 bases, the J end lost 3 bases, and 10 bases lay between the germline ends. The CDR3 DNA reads TGCGCCAGCAGCCAAATGACCGACACCGGGGAGCTGTTTTTT. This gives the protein CASSQMTDTGELFF. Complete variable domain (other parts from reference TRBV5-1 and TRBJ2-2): KAGVTQTPRYLIKTRGQQVTLSCSPISGHRSVSWYQQTPGQGLQFLFEYFSETQRNKGNFPGRFSGRQFSNSRSEMNVSTLELGDSALYLCASSQMTDTGELFFGEGSRLTVL.

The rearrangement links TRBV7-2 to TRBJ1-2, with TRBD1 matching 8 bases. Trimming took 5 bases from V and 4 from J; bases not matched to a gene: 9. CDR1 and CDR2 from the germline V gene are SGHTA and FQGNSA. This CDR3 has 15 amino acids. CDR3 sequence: CASSPRTGNAYGYTF. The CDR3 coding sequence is TGTGCCAGCAGCCCAAGGACAGGGAACGCCTATGGCTACACCTTC.

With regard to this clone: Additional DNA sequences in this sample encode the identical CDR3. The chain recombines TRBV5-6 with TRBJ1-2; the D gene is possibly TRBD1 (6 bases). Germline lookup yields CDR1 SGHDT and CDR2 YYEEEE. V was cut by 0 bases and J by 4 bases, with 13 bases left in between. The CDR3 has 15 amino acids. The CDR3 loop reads CASSLVQGSVYGYTF. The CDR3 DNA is TGTGCCAGCAGCTTGGTACAGGGTTCTGTCTATGGCTACACCTTC.